The 4 T cell receptor beta chains below were found in one sample sequenced in a study of CD8 T cells in ankylosing spondylitis. One entry per CDR3 protein, called by TCRdb with MiXCR from the 5' RACE reads. The sample consists of some 150,000 distinct CDR3 sequences, 44% of them appearing once. Sequenced input: synovial fluid, either unsorted or a sorted T cell fraction (not recorded which). These receptors came from a male donor with ankylosing spondylitis.

This clonotype came up a few times. The chain links TRBV13 to TRBJ2-5; D call uncertain. Germline values: CDR1 PRHDT, CDR2 FYEKMQ (reference sequence). The V end was cut by 4 bases, the J end by 4 bases, with 10 bases between. The CDR3 has 13 residues. The CDR3 spells CASSWGDAETQYF. The CDR3 DNA follows: TGTGCCAGCAGCTGGGGTGATGCAGAGACCCAGTACTTC. The whole variable domain, remainder taken from reference TRBV13 and TRBJ2-5, is AAGVIQSPRHLIKEKRETATLKCYPIPRHDTVYWYQQGPGQDPQFLISFYEKMQSDKGSIPDRFSAQQFSDYHSELNMSSLELGDSALYFCASSWGDAETQYFGPGTRLLVL.

This clonotype showed up just a few times. The chain has TRBV14 and TRBJ2-2; D ambiguous. The CDR3 loop spans 15 amino acids. Germline loops: CDR1 SGHDN, CDR2 FVKESK. Trimming removed 1 base from V and 6 bases from J, with 12 bases in between. This chain's CDR3 is CASSQVSLRAGELFF. The CDR3 DNA reads as TGTGCCAGCAGCCAAGTTTCCCTACGCGCCGGGGAGCTGTTTTTT.

The V call is TRBV28, the J call TRBJ2-2, with D perhaps given as TRBD1 or TRBD2 (5 bases each). CDR3 length: 15 amino acids. Per germline, CDR1 MDHEN and CDR2 SYDVKM. The V end was cut by 7 bases, the J end by 0 bases, with 12 bases between. The CDR3 sequence: CASKTGTANTGELFF. DNA for the CDR3: TGTGCCAGCAAAACCGGGACGGCGAACACCGGGGAGCTGTTTTTT.

Notes on this clonotype: Sequence at one end of the junction differs from germline and may be a read error. The V gene is TRBV7-4, the J gene TRBJ1-1, with D unclear. The CDR3 is made up of 13 amino acids. The germline gives CDR1 SGHVT, CDR2 SQSDAQ. This CDR3 reads CASSPRMNTETFF. The DNA for the CDR3 is TGTGCCAGCAGCCCGCGTATGAACACTGAAACTTTCTTT.